This paragraph reports one T cell receptor (beta chain). CDR3 size: 15 residues. V gave up 6 bases and J gave up 7 bases; unmatched junction bases: 12. This entry comes from a study of T-cell memory formation after mild COVID-19. Study details: TCR clusters were mostly confined to one donor each.

The TCR alpha and TCR beta cDNA libraries, bearing sample barcodes and UMIs, were generated by 5'RACE using constant-segment primers. TCRdb recomputed calls from the 5' RACE reads with MiXCR, one row per CDR3 protein. The profile covers about 110,000 distinct CDR3 sequences, with around 15% appearing a single time and 25% to 30% taken by the ten largest. V is TRBV12-3 or TRBV12-4 and J is TRBJ2-1, with 7 bases aligning to TRBD1. This clonotype was sampled from an adult woman who had mild COVID-19 (a few samples of this study predate the infection). Cell type and time point are not known. Sequences were obtained from PBMCs or a T cell subset sorted from them (not recorded which). CDR3 sequence: CASSRSDRWGNEQFF. The CDR3 coding sequence is TGTGCCAGCAGCCGCTCGGACAGGTGGGGGAATGAGCAGTTCTTC.